The source of this T cell receptor (beta chain) is a study of blood T cell repertoires in COVID-19. How the authors handled the data: Reference gene primer amplification yielded estimated nucleated cell counts. Profiling relied on immunoSEQ multiplex PCR, and the TCRdb table lists in-frame clones only, not all of them. For V, J and clone size, that table is used; D and trimming come from the DNA. In the table there are approximately 71,000 clones, roughly 84% of which are singletons. This CDR3 is 15 amino acids long. Germline CDR1 SGHRS, CDR2 YFSETQ. V lost 2 bases to trimming and J lost 6 bases; unmatched junction nucleotides: 11.

This receptor was obtained from a man aged 50 or older with acute or convalescent COVID-19. Sequenced sample: peripheral blood. The V and J genes are TRBV5-1 and TRBJ2-7; 7 nucleotides line up with TRBD1. The CDR3 nucleotides are TGCGCCAGCAGCTTAGCAGAGGGGGCTTATTCCGAGCAGTACTTC. Protein product: CASSLAEGAYSEQYF.